This section outlines one T cell receptor (beta chain) sequence together with its context. Its antigen remains unidentified. Per-nucleotide qualities are absent, and no much larger clonotype sits a single base away. These data belong to a study of T cell responses to AZD1222 COVID-19 vaccine (dated by TCRdb to about 2021). Some background on the complete study: TCR sequencing was performed for about 250 trial participants, of whom about 200 were given two doses of AZD1222 and some 25 were given two doses of MenACWY control vaccine. Trial participants were enrolled into age subgroups of 18-55, 56-69 and 70-plus years, which contained 148, 28 and 57 TCR-sequenced participants, respectively.

The CDR3 regions of human TCRbeta chains were subjected to immunosequencing. Processing in the source paper ran as follows. Repertoire TCRs were matched against a reference library of SARS-CoV-2-specific TCRs generated with the MIRA antigen-specificity platform. Breadth meant the fraction of unique TCRs that were SARS-CoV-2-associated, whereas depth meant the fraction of total T cells that were SARS-CoV-2-associated. Using the MIRA data, each spike-specific TCR was assigned both to the spike region to which the TCR was reactive and to a CD4 or CD8 class. Log10-transformed breadth and depth values were compared by one-way ANOVA with Sidak's multiple comparisons tests. TCRdb took this table from immuneACCESS and kept in-frame rearrangements with V and J called. Such tables lack part of the clones; where checked against another copy, unresolved V genes explain under half of the gap, and the rest is unexplained. Clone size and V and J calls were adopted from that table, with D and trimming inferred from the DNA. The sample table lists about 150,000 clones, 87% of them with a count of one. The top ten hold about 9% of the sample.

Broad study findings and their caveats: The whole spike protein was spanned by vaccine-associated CD4 TCRs, and dominant responses were seen in regions 160-218 and 743-854. Participants were mostly white British and included more females than males, and it was suggested by the authors that clonal diversity may have been underestimated. Because no samples from the day 14 peak response were available, repertoires could be characterized only after the peak T cell response. After two AZD1222 doses, both the breadth and the depth of spike-specific TCRs were significantly higher than at day 0 and than in MenACWY recipients. Nearly half of unique spike-specific TCRs reportedly recognized epitopes outside regions mutated in the B.1.351 and B.1.1.7 variants. The 56-69-year group was small, and its depth increase did not reach significance, likely because of low power. Only five or six AZD1222 recipients were SARS-CoV-2 seropositive at baseline, limiting conclusions about previously exposed vaccinees.

The time point label of this sample denotes: about 28 days (+/-7) after the second vaccine dose. AZD1222 recipients with second doses at about 4 weeks or about 12 weeks were pooled, because spike-specific TCR depth and breadth did not differ between schedules. The vaccinee samples were drawn from two UK trials, COV001 and COV002, one of which was a single-blind randomized controlled phase 2/3 trial testing AZD1222 (ChAdOx1 nCoV-19) in healthy adults. For TCRbeta chain sequencing, PBMC samples were collected from trial participants at day 0 and at day 28 after the second dose. The CDR3 numbers 14 residues from cysteine through phenylalanine. The DNA shown is the 42-base CDR3, in frame from base 1. CDR1 and CDR2 are read off the germline V gene as SGHNT and YENEEA. V is cut by 1 base and J by 1 base, and the space between the germline ends is 7 bases.

This sequence uses TRBV11-3 and TRBJ1-1; no D segment can be confidently identified. Source: peripheral blood, taken 28 days after the second AZD1222 dose. This TCR derives from an adult who received the AZD1222 COVID-19 vaccine. The DNA reads TGTGCCAGCAGCTTAGGGCGGGGGAACACTGAAGCTTTCTTT. Translated, this gives CASSLGRGNTEAFF.